These 4 T cell receptor beta chains came from one sample sequenced in a study of CD8 T cells in Susac syndrome. With random hexamers, reverse transcription was performed on about 0.5 to 1 ug of RNA. TCRdb re-analysed the immunoSEQ multiplex PCR reads in MiXCR, keeping a single row per CDR3 protein. The table includes about 170,000 distinct CDR3 sequences, approximately 93% detected once. The sequencing sample was made of CD4+ T cells from PBMCs. The origin of the receptors is a human donor with multiple sclerosis.

This chain connects TRBV5-1 to TRBJ2-7, with 7 bases identical to TRBD2. The germline V gene encodes CDR1 SGHRS and CDR2 YFSETQ. The CDR3 contains 13 residues. With V trimmed by 5 bases and J by 4 bases, 6 bases remained unmatched. The CDR3 loop is CASSRTSFYEQYF. CDR3 coding DNA: TGCGCCAGCAGTCGGACTAGTTTTTACGAGCAGTACTTC.

This chain uses TRBV12-3 or TRBV12-4 with TRBJ2-4; D tentatively reads TRBD1 or TRBD2 (6 bases each). This CDR3 has 13 residues. V was shortened by 8 bases and J by 5 bases, with 13 bases between the two germline ends. In nucleotides, the CDR3 is TGTGCCAGCGGGGGGCTGCCCGAAAACATTCAGTACTTC. Amino acid sequence: CASGGLPENIQYF.

For this clonotype: A read error may account for a junction end that differs from germline. This chain uses TRBV4-1 with TRBJ2-1; the match to TRBD2 covers 8 bases. The germline CDR1 and CDR2 sequences are MGHRA and YSYEKL. The CDR3 covers 15 residues. In nucleotides, the CDR3 is TGCGCCAGCAGCCAAGTTGGGGGGCGGTGGGGCGGGAGGAGCTTC. Encoded protein: CASSQVGGRWGGRSF.

V is TRBV20-1 and J is TRBJ2-3; 11 bases are a match to TRBD1. J was trimmed by 3 bases and V by 1 base; bases with no gene match: 3. The germline V gene has CDR1 DFQATT and CDR2 SNEGSKA (reference sequence). This CDR3 has 15 amino acids. CDR3: CSARAGTGGTDTQYF. The CDR3 DNA sequence: TGCAGTGCTAGAGCCGGGACAGGGGGTACAGATACGCAGTATTTT.